The 6 T cell receptor beta chains below come from one sample, sequenced in a study of blood T cell repertoires in COVID-19. The repertoire was sequenced with immunoSEQ multiplex PCR; TCRdb's copy has only in-frame clones and lacks some. This sample has some 200,000 clones, with around four fifths found just once. The source material was PBMCs or T cells enriched from blood (not recorded which). These receptors all come from a woman in her forties or fifties who had recovered from COVID-19.

The rearrangement uses TRBV18 and TRBJ2-7; the D gene is possibly TRBD1 (5 bases). Germline lookup yields CDR1 KGHSH and CDR2 LQKENI. The CDR3 is 14 amino acids. V was trimmed by 3 bases and J by 4 bases, leaving 13 bases between them. CDR3 nucleotide sequence: TGTGCCAGCTCACCCGACGGAAAGGGGTACGAGCAGTACTTC. Translated, it gives CASSPDGKGYEQYF. The complete variable domain, with remaining parts taken from reference TRBV18 and TRBJ2-7, reads NAGVMQNPRHLVRRRGQEARLRCSPMKGHSHVYWYRQLPEEGLKFMVYLQKENIIDESGMPKERFSAEFPKEGPSILRIQQVVRGDSAAYFCASSPDGKGYEQYFGPGTRLTVT.

The chain uses TRBV7-2 and TRBJ2-2, with TRBD1 matching over 8 bases. The CDR3 is 15 residues long. Looked up from germline, CDR1 is SGHTA and CDR2 is FQGNSA. The J segment lost 5 bases and the V segment lost 5 bases, leaving 7 bases of the junction unmatched. The CDR3 region is CASSRQGAGTGELFF. The CDR3 bases are TGTGCCAGCAGCCGGCAGGGGGCAGGAACCGGGGAGCTGTTTTTT.

The chain recombines TRBV29-1 with TRBJ1-3; tentatively, D is TRBD1 (5 bases). CDR3 length: 13 amino acids. With 6 bases removed from V and 3 bases from J, the gap between germline ends came to 12 bases. Germline V gene sequence: CDR1 SQVTM, CDR2 ANQGSEA. CDR3 nucleotide sequence: TGCAGCGTGGGAGGGGATTTTGGAAACACCATATATTTT. This gives the protein CSVGGDFGNTIYF.

The rearrangement links TRBV5-1 to TRBJ2-2; 7 bases agree with TRBD2. The CDR3 totals 15 residues. V shed 4 bases, J shed 3 bases, and the junction held 6 bases outside the gene matches. The V gene's germline CDR1 is SGHRS and CDR2 YFSETQ. The CDR3 sequence is CASSDRGVYTGELFF. Here the CDR3 DNA reads TGCGCCAGCAGCGATCGGGGGGTGTACACCGGGGAGCTGTTTTTT.

The gene calls are TRBV5-4 and TRBJ2-1; 9 bases map to TRBD2. Germline V lookup: CDR1 SGHNT, CDR2 YYREEE (reference sequence). The length of the CDR3 is 14 residues. V shed 0 bases and J 9 bases; nucleotides not matched to a gene: 4. This CDR3 reads CASSLEGSGSEQFF. The CDR3 region has the DNA TGTGCCAGCAGCTTGGAGGGTAGCGGGAGTGAGCAGTTCTTC. The entire variable domain, with the rest obtained from reference TRBV5-4 and TRBJ2-1, is as follows: ETGVTQSPTHLIKTRGQQVTLRCSSQSGHNTVSWYQQALGQGPQFIFQYYREEENGRGNFPPRFSGLQFPNYSSELNVNALELDDSALYLCASSLEGSGSEQFFGPGTRLTVL.

This chain joins TRBV27 and TRBJ1-4; D not resolved. Germline-derived CDR1 and CDR2 are MNHEY and SMNVEV (reference sequence). This CDR3 has 16 residues. The germline V and J ends were trimmed by 6 bases and 0 bases, with 14 bases remaining between them. In DNA, the CDR3 is TGTGCCAGCAGACACCTTACAACAGCAACTAATGAAAAACTGTTTTTT. Its translation: CASRHLTTATNEKLFF.